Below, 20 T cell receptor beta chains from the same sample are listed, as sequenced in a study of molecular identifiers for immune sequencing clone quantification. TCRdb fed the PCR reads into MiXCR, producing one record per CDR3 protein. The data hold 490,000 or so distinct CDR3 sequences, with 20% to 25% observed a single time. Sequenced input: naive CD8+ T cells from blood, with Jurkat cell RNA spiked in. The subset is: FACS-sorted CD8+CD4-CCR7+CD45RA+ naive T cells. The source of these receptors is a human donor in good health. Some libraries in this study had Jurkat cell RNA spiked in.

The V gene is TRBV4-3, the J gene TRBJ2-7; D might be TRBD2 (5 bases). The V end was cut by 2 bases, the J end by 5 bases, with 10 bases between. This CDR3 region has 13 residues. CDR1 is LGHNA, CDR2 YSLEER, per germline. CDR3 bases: TGCGCCAGCAGCCAAACTTGGGGAGACGAGCAGTACTTC. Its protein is CASSQTWGDEQYF.

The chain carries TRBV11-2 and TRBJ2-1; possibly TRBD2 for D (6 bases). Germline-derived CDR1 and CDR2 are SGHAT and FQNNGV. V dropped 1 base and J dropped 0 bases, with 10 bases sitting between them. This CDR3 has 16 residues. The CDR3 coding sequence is TGTGCCAGCAGCTTAGGGCAGGGAGGCTCCTACAATGAGCAGTTCTTC. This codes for CASSLGQGGSYNEQFF.

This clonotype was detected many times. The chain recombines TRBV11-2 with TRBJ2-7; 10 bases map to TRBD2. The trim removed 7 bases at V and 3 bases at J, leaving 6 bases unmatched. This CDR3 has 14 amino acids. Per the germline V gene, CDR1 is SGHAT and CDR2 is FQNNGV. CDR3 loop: CASTPSGGGYEQYF. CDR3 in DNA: TGTGCCAGCACCCCTAGCGGGGGAGGCTACGAGCAGTACTTC.

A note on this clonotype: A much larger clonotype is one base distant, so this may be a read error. CDR3 residues: CSVDPGGRGETQYF. CDR3 coding DNA: TGCAGCGTTGACCCTGGGGGCAGGGGGGAGACCCAGTACTTC. This chain links TRBV29-1 with TRBJ2-5; TRBD1 matches at 7 bases. CDR1 SQVTM and CDR2 ANQGSEA come from the germline V gene. CDR3 length equals 14 residues. Trimming removed 3 bases from V and 5 bases from J; junction bases left unmatched: 9. The whole variable domain, remainder taken from reference TRBV29-1 and TRBJ2-5, is SAVISQKPSRDICQRGTSLTIQCQVDSQVTMMFWYRQQPGQSLTLIATANQGSEATYESGFVIDKFPISRPNLTFSTLTVSNMSPEDSSIYLCSVDPGGRGETQYFGPGTRLLVL.

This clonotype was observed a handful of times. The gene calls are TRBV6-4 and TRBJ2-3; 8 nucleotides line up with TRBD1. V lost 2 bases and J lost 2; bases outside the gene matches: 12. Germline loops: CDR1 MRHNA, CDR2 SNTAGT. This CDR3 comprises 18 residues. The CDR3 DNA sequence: TGTGCCAGCAGTGACCCTGAGTCAGGACAGGGAACCACAGATACGCAGTATTTT. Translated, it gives CASSDPESGQGTTDTQYF.

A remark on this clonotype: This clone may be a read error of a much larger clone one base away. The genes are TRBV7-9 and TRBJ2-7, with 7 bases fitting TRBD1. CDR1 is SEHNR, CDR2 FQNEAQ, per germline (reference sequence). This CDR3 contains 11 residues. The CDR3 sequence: CASSFTGEQCF. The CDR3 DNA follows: TGTGCCAGCAGCTTTACAGGGGAGCAGTGCTTC.

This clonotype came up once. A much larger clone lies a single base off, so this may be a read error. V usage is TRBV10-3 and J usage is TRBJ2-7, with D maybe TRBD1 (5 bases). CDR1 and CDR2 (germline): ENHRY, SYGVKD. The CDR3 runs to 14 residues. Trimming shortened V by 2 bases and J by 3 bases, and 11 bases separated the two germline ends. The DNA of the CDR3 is TGTGCCATCAGTGAGGCCGACAGATTCTACGAGCAGTACTTC. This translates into CAISEADRFYEQYF.

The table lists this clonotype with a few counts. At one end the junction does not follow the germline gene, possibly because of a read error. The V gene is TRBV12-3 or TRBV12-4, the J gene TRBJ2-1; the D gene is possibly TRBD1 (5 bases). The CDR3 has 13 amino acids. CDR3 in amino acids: CASSLVARGEQFF. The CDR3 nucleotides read TGTGCCAGCAGCTTAGTTGCAAGGGGTGAGCAGTTCTTC.

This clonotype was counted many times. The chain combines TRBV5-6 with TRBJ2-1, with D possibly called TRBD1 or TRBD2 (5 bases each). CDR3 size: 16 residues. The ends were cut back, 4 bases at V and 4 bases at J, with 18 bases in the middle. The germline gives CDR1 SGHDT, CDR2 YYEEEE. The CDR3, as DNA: TGTGCCAGCAGCGAAGAAACCGGGACCCGTTACAATGAGCAGTTCTTC. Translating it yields CASSEETGTRYNEQFF.

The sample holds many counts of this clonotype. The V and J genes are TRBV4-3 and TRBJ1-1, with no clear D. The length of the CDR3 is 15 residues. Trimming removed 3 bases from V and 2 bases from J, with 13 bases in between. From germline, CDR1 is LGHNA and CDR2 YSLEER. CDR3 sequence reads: CASSQENVANTEAFF. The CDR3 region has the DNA TGCGCCAGCAGCCAGGAGAACGTTGCAAACACTGAAGCTTTCTTT.

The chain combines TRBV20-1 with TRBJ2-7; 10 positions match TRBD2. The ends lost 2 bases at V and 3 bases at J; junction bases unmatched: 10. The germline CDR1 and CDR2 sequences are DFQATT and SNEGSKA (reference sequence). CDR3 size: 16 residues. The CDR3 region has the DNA TGCAGTGCTAGAATTCCCCGCGGACTAGCGGACTACGAGCAGTACTTC. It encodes CSARIPRGLADYEQYF.

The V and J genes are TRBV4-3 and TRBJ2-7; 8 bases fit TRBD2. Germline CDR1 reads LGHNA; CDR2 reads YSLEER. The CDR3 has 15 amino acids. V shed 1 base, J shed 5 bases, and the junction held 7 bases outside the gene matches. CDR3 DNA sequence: TGCGCCAGCAGCCAAGGTCATCCGGGAGGGAACGAGCAGTACTTC. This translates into CASSQGHPGGNEQYF.

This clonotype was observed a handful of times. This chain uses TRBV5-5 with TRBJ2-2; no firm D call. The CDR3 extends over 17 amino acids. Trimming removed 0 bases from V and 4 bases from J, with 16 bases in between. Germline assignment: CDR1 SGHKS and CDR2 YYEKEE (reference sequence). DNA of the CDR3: TGTGCCAGCAGCTTGGTGCTGTCTCCAATTACCACCGGGGAGCTGTTTTTT. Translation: CASSLVLSPITTGELFF.

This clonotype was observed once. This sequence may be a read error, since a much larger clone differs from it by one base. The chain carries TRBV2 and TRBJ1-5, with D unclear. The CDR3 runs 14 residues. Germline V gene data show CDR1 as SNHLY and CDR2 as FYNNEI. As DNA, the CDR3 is TGTGCCGGCAGTCGGGATTATAGCAATCAGCCCCAGCATTTT. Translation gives CAGSRDYSNQPQHF.

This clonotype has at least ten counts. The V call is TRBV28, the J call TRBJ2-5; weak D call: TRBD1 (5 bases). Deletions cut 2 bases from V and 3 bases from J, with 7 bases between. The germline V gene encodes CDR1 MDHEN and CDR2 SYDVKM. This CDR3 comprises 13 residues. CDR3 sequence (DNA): TGTGCCAGCAGTTTAGAGGACAAAGAGACCCAGTACTTC. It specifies CASSLEDKETQYF.

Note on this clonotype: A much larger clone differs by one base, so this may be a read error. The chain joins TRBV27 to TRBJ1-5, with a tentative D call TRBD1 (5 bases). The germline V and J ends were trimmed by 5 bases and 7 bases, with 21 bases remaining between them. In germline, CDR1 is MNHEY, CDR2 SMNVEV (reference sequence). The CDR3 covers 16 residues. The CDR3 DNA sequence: TGTGCCAGCAGTCCCACTGGGACCGGAGGTTCCCAGCCCCAGCATTTT. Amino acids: CASSPTGTGGSQPQHF.

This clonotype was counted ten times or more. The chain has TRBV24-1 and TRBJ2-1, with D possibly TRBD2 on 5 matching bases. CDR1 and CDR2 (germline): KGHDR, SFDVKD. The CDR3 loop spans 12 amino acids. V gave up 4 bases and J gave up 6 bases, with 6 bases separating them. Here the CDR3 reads CATSEGSNEQFF. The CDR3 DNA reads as TGTGCCACCAGTGAGGGGAGCAATGAGCAGTTCTTC.

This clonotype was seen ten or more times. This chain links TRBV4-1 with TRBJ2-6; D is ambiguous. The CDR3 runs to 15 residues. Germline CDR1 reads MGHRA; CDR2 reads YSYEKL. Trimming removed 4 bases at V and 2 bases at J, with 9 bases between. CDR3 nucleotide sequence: TGCGCCAGCAGCCTCCGGCTGCCTGGGGCCAACGTCCTGACTTTC. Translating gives CASSLRLPGANVLTF.

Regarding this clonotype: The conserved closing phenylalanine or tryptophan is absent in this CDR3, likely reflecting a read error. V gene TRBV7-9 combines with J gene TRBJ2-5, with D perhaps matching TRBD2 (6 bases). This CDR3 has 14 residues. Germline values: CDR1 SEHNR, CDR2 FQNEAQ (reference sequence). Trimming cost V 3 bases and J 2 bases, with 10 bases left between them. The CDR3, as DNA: TGTGCCAGCAGCTTTTCGGGGGTACAAGAGACCCAGTACCTC. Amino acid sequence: CASSFSGVQETQYL.

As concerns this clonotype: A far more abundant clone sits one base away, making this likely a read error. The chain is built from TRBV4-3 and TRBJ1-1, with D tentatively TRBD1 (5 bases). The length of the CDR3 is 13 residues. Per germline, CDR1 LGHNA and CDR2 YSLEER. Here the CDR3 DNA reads TGCGCCAGCGGCCAAGTAACAGGCACTGAAGCTTTCTTT. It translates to CASGQVTGTEAFF.